The 26 T cell receptor beta chains below come from one sample, sequenced in a study of lymphopenia after photon versus proton radiotherapy. Using immunoSEQ multiplex PCR, the repertoire was profiled, and TCRdb retains in-frame clones only, with some absent. There are 20,000 to 25,000 clones in the sample; approximately 81% occur only once, and roughly a sixth lies in the top ten. The sample was peripheral blood, taken from a patient treated with photon-based radiotherapy. Receptor source: a man aged 60 to 75 with pancreatic cancer.

The chain couples TRBV18 to TRBJ1-1; D call uncertain. The length of the CDR3 is 13 residues. Trimming removed 0 bases at V and 6 bases at J, with 8 bases between. The germline CDR1 and CDR2 sequences are KGHSH and LQKENI. In DNA, the CDR3 is TGTGCCAGCTCACCACCGGATCGTTCTGAAGCTTTCTTT. This encodes CASSPPDRSEAFF.

The chain recombines TRBV10-2 with TRBJ1-1, with TRBD1 as a possible D gene (6 bases). Germline V gives CDR1 WSHSY, CDR2 SAAADI. The CDR3 runs to 13 residues. V lost 3 bases, J lost 6 bases, and 11 bases lay in between. This chain's CDR3 is CASSDRGIAEAFF. Here the CDR3 DNA reads TGCGCCAGCAGTGACAGGGGCATCGCTGAAGCTTTCTTT.

CDR3 in amino acids: CASSLTGAGNTIYF. CDR3 DNA sequence: TGTGCCAGCAGCCTGACAGGGGCTGGAAACACCATATATTTT. The chain is built from TRBV7-2 and TRBJ1-3; TRBD1 matches at 8 bases. J lost 2 bases, V lost 5 bases, and 2 bases had no gene match. Germline V lookup: CDR1 SGHTA, CDR2 FQGNSA. The CDR3 loop spans 14 amino acids.

To note about this clone: Other DNA variants within this sample encode the same CDR3. This chain uses TRBV7-3 with TRBJ1-5; D call uncertain. Trimming removed 6 bases at V and 0 bases at J, with 9 bases between. The CDR3 sequence is 14 residues long. The germline V gene encodes CDR1 SGHTA and CDR2 FQGTGA. In nucleotides, the CDR3 is TGTGCCAGCAGTCCTAATTATAGCAATCAGCCCCAGCATTTT. Its protein product is CASSPNYSNQPQHF.

The gene calls are TRBV2 and TRBJ2-5; maybe TRBD2 (5 bases). Trimming took 6 bases from V and 1 from J, leaving 18 bases between them. The CDR3 contains 16 residues. From germline, CDR1 is SNHLY and CDR2 FYNNEI. The CDR3 reads CASRAFLAEPQETQYF. CDR3 DNA: TGTGCCAGCAGAGCCTTTCTAGCCGAACCCCAAGAGACCCAGTACTTC.

This chain connects TRBV6-1 to TRBJ2-7; 10 positions agree with TRBD1. CDR3 length: 14 amino acids. The junction had 8 bases not matched to a gene; V was cut back by 7 bases and J by 5 bases. The germline V gene encodes CDR1 MNHNS and CDR2 SASEGT. The CDR3 reads CASTLGQGKHEQYF. The DNA for the CDR3 is TGTGCCAGCACCCTGGGACAGGGGAAACACGAGCAGTACTTC.

The chain is built from TRBV5-6 and TRBJ1-2, with D possibly being TRBD1 (5 bases). V lost 1 base and J lost 7, with 11 bases in between. This CDR3 has 13 residues. Germline V lookup: CDR1 SGHDT, CDR2 YYEEEE. The CDR3 DNA is TGTGCCAGCAGCTTGTCGCAGGGAGGTGGCTACACCTTC. It codes for CASSLSQGGGYTF.

The rearrangement links TRBV4-1 to TRBJ2-5; 7 bases are a match to TRBD2. Germline lookup yields CDR1 MGHRA and CDR2 YSYEKL. V was clipped by 0 bases and J by 1 base; unmatched bases: 2. The CDR3 runs to 15 residues. CDR3 nucleotide sequence: TGCGCCAGCAGCCAAGATCTAGCGGCCCAAGAGACCCAGTACTTC. This sequence encodes CASSQDLAAQETQYF.

This clone was counted once. J is TRBJ1-2 and V is TRBV18; 8 bases fit TRBD1. The V gene end was trimmed by 3 bases and the J gene end by 7 bases; junction bases not matched to a gene: 7. CDR3 length: 14 residues. Germline V lookup: CDR1 KGHSH, CDR2 LQKENI. The CDR3 sequence is CASSPTGERTGYTF. CDR3 in DNA: TGTGCCAGCTCACCGACAGGGGAAAGGACTGGCTACACCTTC.

The chain uses TRBV30 and TRBJ2-1; D is perhaps TRBD2 (5 bases). The CDR3 spans 15 residues. CDR1 and CDR2 from the germline V gene are GTSNPN and SVGIG (reference sequence). The V end lost 2 bases, the J end lost 4 bases, and 15 bases lay between the germline ends. This CDR3 is CAWSYLAGDYNEQFF. The CDR3 coding sequence is TGTGCCTGGAGTTACCTGGCGGGCGATTACAATGAGCAGTTCTTC. Full variable domain (missing parts from reference TRBV30 and TRBJ2-1): SQTIHQWPATLVQPVGSPLSLECTVEGTSNPNLYWYRQAAGRGLQLLFYSVGIGQISSEVPQNLSASRPQDRQFILSSKKLLLSDSGFYLCAWSYLAGDYNEQFFGPGTRLTVL.

The rearrangement links TRBV19 to TRBJ2-5, with D perhaps matching TRBD1 (5 bases). Per germline, CDR1 LNHDA and CDR2 SQIVND (reference sequence). V was trimmed by 11 bases and J by 1 base, leaving 17 bases between them. This CDR3 has 14 residues. CDR3 region: CARSATVSQETQYF. The CDR3 coding sequence is TGTGCCCGATCGGCGACAGTTAGCCAAGAGACCCAGTACTTC.

V and J are TRBV7-8 and TRBJ1-6; no firm D call. This CDR3 has 15 amino acids. Trimming took 2 bases from V and 7 from J, leaving 12 bases between them. Looked up from germline, CDR1 is SGHVS and CDR2 is FQNEAQ. Here the CDR3 DNA reads TGTGCCAGCAGCTTAAACGGCATTACGAATTCACCCCTCCACTTT. This translates into CASSLNGITNSPLHF.

This chain uses TRBV5-5 with TRBJ1-2, with TRBD1 as a possible D gene (6 bases). The CDR3 runs 14 residues. Trimming stripped 0 bases from V and 8 bases from J, with 14 bases between. Germline CDR1 is SGHKS and CDR2 is YYEKEE (reference sequence). The chain's CDR3 is CASSLVVRGWGYTF. Written as DNA, the CDR3 is TGTGCCAGCAGCTTGGTCGTCAGGGGTTGGGGCTACACCTTC. The full variable domain, completed using reference TRBV5-5 and TRBJ1-2, is DAGVTQSPTHLIKTRGQQVTLRCSPISGHKSVSWYQQVLGQGPQFIFQYYEKEERGRGNFPDRFSARQFPNYSSELNVNALLLGDSALYLCASSLVVRGWGYTFGSGTRLTVV.

The chain joins TRBV5-1 to TRBJ2-1; D is unresolved. Germline CDR1 and CDR2: SGHRS and YFSETQ. Trimming stripped 6 bases from V and 4 bases from J, with 23 bases between. The CDR3 extends over 17 amino acids. The CDR3 loop is CASKKISWDPSYNEQFF. The CDR3 bases are TGCGCCAGCAAGAAAATAAGTTGGGATCCTTCTTACAATGAGCAGTTCTTC. Combining the CDR3 with reference TRBV5-1 and TRBJ2-1 gives the whole variable domain KAGVTQTPRYLIKTRGQQVTLSCSPISGHRSVSWYQQTPGQGLQFLFEYFSETQRNKGNFPGRFSGRQFSNSRSEMNVSTLELGDSALYLCASKKISWDPSYNEQFFGPGTRLTVL.

This sequence joins TRBV27 and TRBJ2-7; 8 bases are a match to TRBD2. CDR1 is MNHEY and CDR2 is SMNVEV in the germline V gene (reference sequence). The CDR3 contains 15 residues. Losses at the gene ends were 6 bases for V and 0 bases for J; bases not matched to a gene: 7. The CDR3 nucleotides are TGTGCCAGCAGCGAACGGGGGGGTTACTCCTACGAGCAGTACTTC. This translates into CASSERGGYSYEQYF.

The chain recombines TRBV21-1 with TRBJ1-2. TRBV21-1 is an annotated pseudogene. This CDR3 is 14 amino acids long. The DNA of the CDR3 is TGTGCCAGCATCCCCCCCAGGGGGGGGAATGGCTACACCTTC. Translated: CASIPPRGGNGYTF.

This clone was recorded only once. For the CDR3, the DNA is TGTGCCAGCAGTCAAAGCGGGGGGGCCTGGGAGACCCAGTACTTC. Amino acid sequence: CASSQSGGAWETQYF. The chain recombines TRBV6-5 with TRBJ2-5, with TRBD2 matching 10 bases. The CDR3 extends over 15 amino acids. Unmatched junction bases numbered 8, after V lost 5 bases and J lost 5 bases. The germline V gene encodes CDR1 MNHEY and CDR2 SVGAGI.

The chain employs TRBV4-1 and TRBJ2-5; TRBD2 matches at 16 bases. Germline V CDR1 and CDR2: MGHRA, YSYEKL. The CDR3 length is 18 residues. V was clipped by 4 bases and J by 7 bases; unmatched bases: 12. This CDR3 is CASSPGTSGGAPIGTQYF. CDR3 nucleotides: TGCGCCAGCAGCCCCGGGACTAGCGGGGGGGCGCCTATCGGGACCCAGTACTTC.

CDR3 residues: CASSVTGTSTDTQYF. The CDR3 DNA reads TGCGCCAGCAGCGTAACCGGGACTAGCACAGATACGCAGTATTTT. J is TRBJ2-3 and V is TRBV5-1; TRBD2 is a possible D gene (6 bases). The V and J ends lost 4 bases and 0 bases respectively, with 12 bases between them. In germline, CDR1 is SGHRS, CDR2 YFSETQ. The CDR3 is made up of 15 amino acids.

CDR3 bases: TGCGCCAGCAGCAGGACTAGCGGGGGGTACTCCTACAATGAGCAGTTCTTC. Its protein product is CASSRTSGGYSYNEQFF. The chain has TRBV5-1 and TRBJ2-1, with 14 nucleotides matching TRBD2. V gave up 4 bases and J gave up 0 bases; unmatched junction bases: 3. The germline gives CDR1 SGHRS, CDR2 YFSETQ. This CDR3 contains 17 residues.

The chain recombines TRBV29-1 with TRBJ1-1; no definite D call. Trimming cost V 8 bases and J 1 base, with 20 bases left between them. The germline V gene encodes CDR1 SQVTM and CDR2 ANQGSEA. The CDR3 runs to 15 residues. CDR3 protein: CSSRALSGRNTEAFF. CDR3 in DNA: TGCAGCTCACGGGCTTTATCCGGGCGGAACACTGAAGCTTTCTTT.

This chain joins TRBV7-2 and TRBJ1-5; no firm D call. The V end was cut by 4 bases, the J end by 0 bases, with 10 bases between. The CDR3 totals 15 residues. Germline CDR1 reads SGHTA; CDR2 reads FQGNSA. CDR3 nucleotides: TGTGCCAGCAGCTGGTATGACGATAGCAATCAGCCCCAGCATTTT. This codes for CASSWYDDSNQPQHF.

CDR3 amino acids: CASRPIAAFTGELFF. The CDR3 DNA reads TGTGCCAGCAGACCTATAGCGGCATTCACCGGGGAGCTGTTTTTT. The chain carries TRBV11-2 and TRBJ2-2; D is possibly TRBD2 (6 bases). Trimming removed 6 bases at V and 4 bases at J, with 15 bases between. CDR1 is SGHAT and CDR2 is FQNNGV in the germline V gene. The CDR3 is 15 residues long.

V is TRBV21-1 and J is TRBJ1-2. TRBV21-1 constitutes a pseudogene. This CDR3 region has 14 residues. The CDR3 sequence is CASSVHKATLGYTF. The CDR3 DNA is TGTGCCAGCAGCGTGCACAAGGCTACCCTCGGCTACACCTTC.

CDR3 nucleotide sequence: TGTGCCAGCAGCTTCCGATTCCCAGGGGGAGGCTACAATGAGCAGTTCTTC. Its protein is CASSFRFPGGGYNEQFF. J is TRBJ2-1 and V is TRBV5-6; D is perhaps TRBD1 (7 bases). This CDR3 contains 17 residues. The germline CDR1 and CDR2 sequences are SGHDT and YYEEEE. V was cut by 2 bases and J by 3 bases, with 18 bases left in between.

This rearrangement joins TRBV10-2 to TRBJ1-5; no reliable D call. There are 13 residues in the CDR3. With 4 bases removed from V and 3 bases from J, the gap between germline ends came to 7 bases. Germline CDR1 is WSHSY and CDR2 is SAAADI. The CDR3 region has the DNA TGCGCCAGCAGTGGAGGGTACAATCAGCCCCAGCATTTT. It yields the protein CASSGGYNQPQHF.